This entry is about one T cell receptor beta chain. Sequencing of TCR beta, carried out with a high-throughput approach, was applied to CD8+ and CD4+ T cells from the blood. In Susac syndrome patients, recently defined diagnostic criteria for definite or probable disease were met. Bulk CD8+ and CD4+ cells came from magnetic negative isolation; CD8+ TEMRA by FACS. RNA in amounts of 0.5 to 1 ug was reverse transcribed with random hexamers. TCRdb re-derived calls from the immunoSEQ multiplex PCR reads in MiXCR, one entry per CDR3 protein. The sample carries fewer than 200,000 distinct CDR3 sequences, approximately 94% recorded once. This record comes from a study of CD8 T cells in Susac syndrome. CDR3 size: 15 residues. The V gene's germline CDR1 is LNHNV and CDR2 YYDKDF (reference sequence). Trimming removed 2 bases from V and 7 bases from J, with 14 bases in between.

The source of this sequence is a human donor with Susac syndrome. The chain has TRBV15 and TRBJ2-2; D may match TRBD1 or TRBD2 (6 bases each). The sequencing input was CD4+ T cells from PBMCs. The CDR3 spells CATSRRWGAGGELFF. Written as DNA, the CDR3 is TGTGCCACCAGCAGAAGATGGGGGGCGGGCGGGGAGCTGTTTTTT. Full variable domain (rest looked up from reference TRBV15 and TRBJ2-2): DAMVIQNPRYQVTQFGKPVTLSCSQTLNHNVMYWYQQKSSQAPKLLFHYYDKDFNNEADTPDNFQSRRPNTSFCFLDIRSPGLGDTAMYLCATSRRWGAGGELFFGEGSRLTVL.